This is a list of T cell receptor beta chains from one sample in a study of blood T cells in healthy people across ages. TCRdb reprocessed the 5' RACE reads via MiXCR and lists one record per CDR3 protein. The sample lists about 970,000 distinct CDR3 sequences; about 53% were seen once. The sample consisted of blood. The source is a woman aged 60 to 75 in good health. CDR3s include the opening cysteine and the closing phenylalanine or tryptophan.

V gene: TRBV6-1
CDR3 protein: CAGGTASYEQYF

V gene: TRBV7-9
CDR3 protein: CAGSQGMKTQYF

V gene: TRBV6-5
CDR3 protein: CASTGARTGELFF

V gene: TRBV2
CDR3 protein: CASTSHSGQNYYGYTF

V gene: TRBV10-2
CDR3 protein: CASKTGGEQYF

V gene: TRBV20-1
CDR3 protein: CSASRGTGETDEQYF

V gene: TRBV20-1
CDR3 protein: CSARATSGRVDTQYF

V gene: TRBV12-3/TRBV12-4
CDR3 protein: CASRPPGLFTDTQYF

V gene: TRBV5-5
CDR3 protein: CASSMFSGQGSNEQFF

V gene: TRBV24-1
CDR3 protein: CATSGVTINEQFF

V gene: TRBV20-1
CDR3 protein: CSASILGQYDIQYF

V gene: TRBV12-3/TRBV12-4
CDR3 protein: CASRGSIEQYF

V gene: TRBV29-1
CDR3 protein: CSVEGEGQMHQETQYF

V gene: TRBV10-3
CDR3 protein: CAINFQGARGYTF

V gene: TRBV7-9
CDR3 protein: CVSSLMSYNEQFF

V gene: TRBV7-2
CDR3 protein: CASSWTSGVQETQDF

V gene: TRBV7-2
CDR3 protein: CASSLGGGSPYEQYF

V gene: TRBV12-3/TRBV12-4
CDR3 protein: CASRLLGGSEQFF

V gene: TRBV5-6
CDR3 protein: CASARGLPNEQYF

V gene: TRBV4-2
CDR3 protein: CASSLLAEVYEQYF

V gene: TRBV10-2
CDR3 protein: CASIPHSDAYQETQYF

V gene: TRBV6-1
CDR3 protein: CASSVERGEQFF

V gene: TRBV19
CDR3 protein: CASVPGQGALDEQYF

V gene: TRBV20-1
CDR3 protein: CSASPGQFGETQYF

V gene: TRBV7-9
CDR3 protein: CATRGGPAGNYGYTF

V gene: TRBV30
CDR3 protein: CAWSPPGLVKDTQYF

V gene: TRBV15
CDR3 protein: CATSRVGTVSYEQYF

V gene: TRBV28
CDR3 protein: CASSFKLADEGTQYF

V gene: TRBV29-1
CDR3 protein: CSVVTRGGTEAFF

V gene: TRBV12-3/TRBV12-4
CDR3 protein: CASSLAAFWDFGTQYF

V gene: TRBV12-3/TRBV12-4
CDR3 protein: CASSSELGYRPYNDEQFF

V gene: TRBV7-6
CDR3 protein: CASSPTRLAGGSEQYF

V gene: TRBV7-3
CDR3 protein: CASSLSSGLSGANVLTF

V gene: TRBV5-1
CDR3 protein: CASSFGVHEKLFF

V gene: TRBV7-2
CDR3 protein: CASSQGLAGGLNEQFF

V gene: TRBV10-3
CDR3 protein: CAVAGGPFKTDTQYF

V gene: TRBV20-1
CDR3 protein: CSARAASGRPGEQYF